The clone carrying this TCR beta chain was counted between two and nine times. Its antigen is not known. V lost 0 bases, J lost 6 bases, and 9 bases lay in between. Germline V gene data show CDR1 as LGHDT and CDR2 as YNNKEL (reference sequence). This CDR3 has 13 residues. Every TCR beta cDNA library bore unique molecular identifiers. From the PCR reads, TCRdb called clonotypes with MiXCR, one entry per CDR3 protein. The table lists about 770,000 distinct CDR3 sequences, 46% of them singletons. The sample originates from a study of post-analysis software for immune sequencing data. The study's findings and limits: Elevated frequency relative to controls characterized several TRBV segments in patients, TRBV5-6, TRBV5-1 and TRBV20-1 among them.

This TCR was recovered from a girl between 10 and 17 years old with multiple sclerosis. Sequencing used blood. The V gene is TRBV3-1, the J gene TRBJ2-7; D is uncertain. The CDR3 DNA is TGTGCCAGCAGCCAAGAGATAGGCAGCGAGCAGTACTTC. Amino acids: CASSQEIGSEQYF.